This T cell receptor beta chain emerged from a study of human T cells and chemical hapten exposure. About this clonotype: The antigen remains unidentified.

Documented time point: patch test 2, 6 weeks after DPC sensitization. The treatment was: therapeutic diphenylcyclopropenone sensitization with weekly scalp DPC. Total RNA was isolated from whole blood that had not been fractionated. Library construction involved attaching unique molecular identifiers to individual cDNA molecules, which allowed quantitative, reproducible TCR counting. Per the study methods: A typical sample had around 90,000 TCRs, with roughly 23,224 to 700,000 overall. TCRdb used MiXCR to reprocess the RACE reads, holding one entry per CDR3 protein. TCRdb's processing, not the authors' own work, is the source of the V and J calls. Of under 75,000 distinct CDR3 sequences in the sample, 7.5% to 9.5% were seen once. Trimming cost V 3 bases and J 4 bases, with 11 bases left between them. The CDR3 length is 15 residues. The germline V gene encodes CDR1 KGHDR and CDR2 SFDVKD. Study findings and constraints: No change in TCRs above 1 in 1000 frequency was produced by DPC sensitization.

The sequences come from whole blood, collected in connection with sensitization to the hapten diphenylcyclopropenone (DPC). V usage is TRBV24-1 and J usage is TRBJ2-2; D uncertain. This clonotype was obtained from a woman between 50 and 59 years old with alopecia areata. Some clones in this sample may be carry-over from other donors' samples. The CDR3 DNA follows: TGTGCCACCAGTGATCCTAGAAGAAGCACCGGGGAGCTGTTTTTT. Its protein product is CATSDPRRSTGELFF.